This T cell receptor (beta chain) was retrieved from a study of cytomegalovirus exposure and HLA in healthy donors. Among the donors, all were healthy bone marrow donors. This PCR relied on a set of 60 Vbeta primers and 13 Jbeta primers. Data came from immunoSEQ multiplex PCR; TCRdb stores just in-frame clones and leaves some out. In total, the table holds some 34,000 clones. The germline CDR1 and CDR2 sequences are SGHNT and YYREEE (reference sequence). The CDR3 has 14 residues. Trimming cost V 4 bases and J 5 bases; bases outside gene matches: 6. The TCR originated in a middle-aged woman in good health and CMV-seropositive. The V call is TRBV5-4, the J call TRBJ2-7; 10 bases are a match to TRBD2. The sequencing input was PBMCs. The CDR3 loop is CASSLAGVFNEQYF. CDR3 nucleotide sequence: TGTGCCAGCAGCCTAGCGGGAGTGTTCAACGAGCAGTACTTC.